The 21 T cell receptor beta chains in this list originate from one sample, sequenced in a study of shared clonotypes between healthy human individuals. Sequencing used immunoSEQ multiplex PCR; TCRdb keeps in-frame clones, though not all of them. Among around 600,000 clones listed, approximately 97% were seen once. The sample consisted of naive CD4+ T cells sorted from blood. Subset given: CD45RA+ positively selected. The receptors originated from a woman in her twenties or thirties in good health.

V is TRBV28 and J is TRBJ2-2; 8 nucleotides match TRBD1. Germline V gene data show CDR1 as MDHEN and CDR2 as SYDVKM. The CDR3 spans 15 residues. V trimming: 7 bases; J trimming: 6 bases; junction bases outside the gene matches: 10. The CDR3 DNA follows: TGTGCCAGCACCCCGACAGGGGTGGAGGCCGGGGAGCTGTTTTTT. Translation: CASTPTGVEAGELFF.

Remarks on this clone: Different DNA sequences within this sample yield the same CDR3. The CDR3 is CASSVGGNEQFF. The CDR3, as DNA: TGCGCCAGCAGCGTGGGAGGCAATGAGCAGTTCTTC. J is TRBJ2-1 and V is TRBV5-1, with D possibly being TRBD2 (6 bases). The CDR3 runs to 12 residues. V was pared by 4 bases and J by 6 bases, with 8 bases between. Germline V gene data show CDR1 as SGHRS and CDR2 as YFSETQ.

V gene TRBV5-1 combines with J gene TRBJ1-1; 8 nucleotides agree with TRBD1. V gave up 5 bases and J gave up 5 bases; unmatched junction bases: 14. Germline V lookup: CDR1 SGHRS, CDR2 YFSETQ. The CDR3 is made up of 16 amino acids. The CDR3, as DNA: TGCGCCAGCAGTCAAACCGGGACAGGAGGGAAGACTGAAGCTTTCTTT. Protein: CASSQTGTGGKTEAFF.

V gene TRBV5-6 combines with J gene TRBJ2-7, with 8 bases that match TRBD2. With V trimmed by 4 bases and J by 5 bases, 14 bases remained unmatched. The germline V gene encodes CDR1 SGHDT and CDR2 YYEEEE. The CDR3 totals 16 residues. The CDR3 sequence is CASSLSGSGLIDEQYF. The CDR3 coding sequence is TGTGCCAGCAGCCTAAGCGGGAGTGGATTGATCGACGAGCAGTACTTC.

The chain has TRBV7-8 and TRBJ2-4; TRBD1 might be the D (6 bases). Germline V gives CDR1 SGHVS, CDR2 FQNEAQ. V was trimmed by 5 bases and J by 7 bases, leaving 21 bases between them. The CDR3 covers 16 residues. As DNA, the CDR3 is TGTGCCAGCAGCCCAGTGGTACAGGGAGTAGGTAACATTCAGTACTTC. Amino acid sequence: CASSPVVQGVGNIQYF.

V is TRBV27 and J is TRBJ1-4; the match to TRBD1 covers 9 bases. CDR1 MNHEY and CDR2 SMNVEV come from the germline V gene (reference sequence). After removal of 6 bases from V and 3 bases from J, the junction contained 8 bases not matched to a gene. This CDR3 comprises 16 residues. The CDR3 nucleotides are TGTGCCAGCAGATCTTTTACAGGGGGCCCTAATGAAAAACTGTTTTTT. As protein: CASRSFTGGPNEKLFF. Together with reference TRBV27 and TRBJ1-4, the CDR3 gives the full variable domain: EAQVTQNPRYLITVTGKKLTVTCSQNMNHEYMSWYRQDPGLGLRQIYYSMNVEVTDKGDVPEGYKVSRKEKRNFPLILESPSPNQTSLYFCASRSFTGGPNEKLFFGSGTQLSVL.

This rearrangement joins TRBV25-1 to TRBJ1-4; tentative D call: TRBD1 (6 bases). V lost 3 bases to trimming and J lost 0 bases, with 11 bases between them. Looked up from germline, CDR1 is MGHDK and CDR2 is SYGVNS. The CDR3 loop spans 16 amino acids. The CDR3 region is CASSDTPGATNEKLFF. CDR3 bases: TGTGCCAGCAGTGATACCCCAGGGGCAACTAATGAAAAACTGTTTTTT. Variable domain in full (rest from reference TRBV25-1 and TRBJ1-4): EADIYQTPRYLVIGTGKKITLECSQTMGHDKMYWYQQDPGMELHLIHYSYGVNSTEKGDLSSESTVSRIRTEHFPLTLESARPSHTSQYLCASSDTPGATNEKLFFGSGTQLSVL.

Here the CDR3 reads CSAVVSSGSFRSSYEQYF. In DNA form, the CDR3 reads TGCAGCGCCGTGGTTTCTAGCGGGAGTTTCCGAAGCTCCTACGAGCAGTACTTC. The chain carries TRBV29-1 and TRBJ2-7; 10 bases align to TRBD2. The ends lost 7 bases at V and 0 bases at J; junction bases unmatched: 18. Germline values: CDR1 SQVTM, CDR2 ANQGSEA. This CDR3 has 18 amino acids.

The rearrangement joins TRBV28 to TRBJ1-2, with 7 bases that match TRBD1. CDR3 size: 12 residues. Germline V gene sequence: CDR1 MDHEN, CDR2 SYDVKM. Losses at the gene ends were 5 bases for V and 8 bases for J; bases not matched to a gene: 5. This CDR3 reads CASSAAGGGYTF. The CDR3 DNA reads as TGTGCCAGCAGTGCGGCAGGGGGAGGCTACACCTTC.

J is TRBJ2-2 and V is TRBV19, with D possibly being TRBD1 (5 bases). V was shortened by 4 bases and J by 2 bases, with 8 bases between the two germline ends. CDR3 length: 14 amino acids. Looked up from germline, CDR1 is LNHDA and CDR2 is SQIVND (reference sequence). DNA for the CDR3: TGTGCCAGTAGTACGCAGGGAAACACCGGGGAGCTGTTTTTT. Its protein is CASSTQGNTGELFF.

The rearrangement joins TRBV18 to TRBJ2-7; TRBD1 agrees at 8 bases. This CDR3 has 15 amino acids. With 2 bases clipped from V and 5 bases from J, the junction kept 8 bases outside the gene matches. The germline gives CDR1 KGHSH, CDR2 LQKENI. This CDR3 is CASSPDRQGRHEQYF. The CDR3 nucleotides read TGTGCCAGCTCACCAGACAGACAGGGGCGGCACGAGCAGTACTTC.

CDR3 region: CASSFVAGATGELFF. Written as DNA, the CDR3 is TGTGCCAGCAGCTTCGTAGCGGGAGCAACGGGGGAGCTGTTTTTT. The V gene is TRBV7-3, the J gene TRBJ2-2, with 9 bases fitting TRBD2. This CDR3 is built from 15 residues. In germline, CDR1 is SGHTA, CDR2 FQGTGA. J was trimmed by 8 bases and V by 3 bases; bases with no gene match: 7.

The chain links TRBV11-2 to TRBJ1-4; the match to TRBD1 covers 7 bases. The CDR3 is made up of 15 amino acids. V trimming: 5 bases; J trimming: 7 bases; junction bases outside the gene matches: 10. The germline CDR1 and CDR2 sequences are SGHAT and FQNNGV. This CDR3 reads CASSPPTTGSEKLFF. The CDR3 coding sequence is TGTGCCAGCAGCCCTCCAACGACAGGGAGTGAAAAACTGTTTTTT. Full variable domain (rest looked up from reference TRBV11-2 and TRBJ1-4): EAGVAQSPRYKIIEKRQSVAFWCNPISGHATLYWYQQILGQGPKLLIQFQNNGVVDDSQLPKDRFSAERLKGVDSTLKIQPAKLEDSAVYLCASSPPTTGSEKLFFGSGTQLSVL.

The chain couples TRBV18 to TRBJ2-7; perhaps TRBD2 as D (5 bases). The CDR3 contains 17 residues. The germline gives CDR1 KGHSH, CDR2 LQKENI. Trimming cost V 3 bases and J 0 bases, with 18 bases left between them. DNA of the CDR3: TGTGCCAGCTCACCCGGGTGGGTAGCGTCGAGCTCCTACGAGCAGTACTTC. Translating gives CASSPGWVASSSYEQYF.

The rearrangement joins TRBV18 to TRBJ1-1, with D maybe TRBD1 (5 bases). Germline values: CDR1 KGHSH, CDR2 LQKENI. V lost 4 bases and J 7 bases, leaving 19 bases between the germline ends. This CDR3 has 15 residues. CDR3 nucleotide sequence: TGTGCCAGCTCACGATTGCAGGGCCTCGGCGATGAAGCTTTCTTT. It codes for CASSRLQGLGDEAFF.

The gene calls are TRBV28 and TRBJ2-2; D call uncertain. The V end lost 5 bases, the J end lost 1 base, and 5 bases lay between the germline ends. Germline CDR1 MDHEN, CDR2 SYDVKM. CDR3 length equals 13 residues. The CDR3 DNA reads as TGTGCCAGCAGTGGCAGGAACACCGGGGAGCTGTTTTTT. Translated, it gives CASSGRNTGELFF.

V is TRBV28 and J is TRBJ2-7, with D hard to call. This CDR3 contains 12 residues. V was trimmed by 4 bases and J by 9 bases, leaving 13 bases between them. Germline-derived CDR1 and CDR2 are MDHEN and SYDVKM. CDR3 sequence: CASSSPPDGQYF. CDR3 nucleotide sequence: TGTGCCAGCAGTTCCCCCCCAGATGGGCAGTACTTC. Using reference TRBV28 and TRBJ2-7 for the parts outside the CDR3, the full variable domain is DVKVTQSSRYLVKRTGEKVFLECVQDMDHENMFWYRQDPGLGLRLIYFSYDVKMKEKGDIPEGYSVSREKKERFSLILESASTNQTSMYLCASSSPPDGQYFGPGTRLTVT.

The gene calls are TRBV28 and TRBJ2-3, with no clear D. The CDR3 length is 15 residues. V gave up 6 bases and J gave up 3 bases, with 16 bases separating them. Germline lookup yields CDR1 MDHEN and CDR2 SYDVKM. The CDR3 reads CASSPRGILTDTQYF. The CDR3 DNA is TGTGCCAGCAGCCCGCGTGGGATCCTAACAGATACGCAGTATTTT.

V is TRBV5-4 and J is TRBJ2-3; D is possibly TRBD2 (5 bases). Trimming cost V 4 bases and J 10 bases, with 22 bases left between them. The CDR3 runs 15 residues. CDR1 and CDR2 from the germline V gene are SGHNT and YYREEE (reference sequence). Here the CDR3 DNA reads TGTGCCAGCAGCCTCTCACCTTCGGGGTTGGAGGCGCAGTATTTT. It specifies CASSLSPSGLEAQYF.

In its sample, this clone was seen once. The chain employs TRBV7-7 and TRBJ2-7; TRBD1 might be the D (6 bases). This CDR3 has 13 residues. Looked up from germline, CDR1 is SSHAT and CDR2 is FNYEAQ (reference sequence). Trimming took 2 bases from V and 3 from J, leaving 8 bases between them. In nucleotides, the CDR3 is TGTGCCAGCAGCTTAAGGGACAACTACGAGCAGTACTTC. The encoded protein is CASSLRDNYEQYF.

The chain couples TRBV27 to TRBJ1-6; unclear D gene. The CDR3 runs to 13 residues. The V end lost 6 bases, the J end lost 14 bases, and 17 bases lay between the germline ends. Germline V CDR1 and CDR2: MNHEY, SMNVEV (reference sequence). The CDR3 sequence is CASRPGLPGALHF. In DNA, the CDR3 is TGTGCCAGCAGACCGGGCCTCCCCGGGGCCCTCCACTTT.